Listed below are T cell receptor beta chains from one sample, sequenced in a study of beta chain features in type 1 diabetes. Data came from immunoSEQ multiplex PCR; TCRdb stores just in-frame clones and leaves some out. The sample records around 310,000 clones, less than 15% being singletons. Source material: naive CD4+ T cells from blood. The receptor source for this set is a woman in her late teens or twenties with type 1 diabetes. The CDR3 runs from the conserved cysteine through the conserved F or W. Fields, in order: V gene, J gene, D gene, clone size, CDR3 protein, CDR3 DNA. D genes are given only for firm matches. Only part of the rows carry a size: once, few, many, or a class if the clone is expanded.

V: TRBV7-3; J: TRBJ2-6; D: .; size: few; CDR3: CASSFTEAGANVLTF; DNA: TGTGCCAGCAGCTTTACCGAGGCTGGGGCCAACGTCCTGACTTTC
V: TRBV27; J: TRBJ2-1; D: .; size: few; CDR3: CATSENKVWNEQFF; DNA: TGTGCCACCTCGGAGAATAAGGTTTGGAATGAGCAGTTCTTC
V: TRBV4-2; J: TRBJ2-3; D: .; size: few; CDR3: CASSQGAPPGDTQYF; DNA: TGTGCCAGCAGCCAAGGAGCACCGCCGGGGGATACGCAGTATTTT
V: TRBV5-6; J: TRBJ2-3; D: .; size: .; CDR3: CASSWPFGGASTDTQYF; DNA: TGTGCCAGCAGCTGGCCTTTCGGCGGAGCGAGCACAGATACGCAGTATTTT
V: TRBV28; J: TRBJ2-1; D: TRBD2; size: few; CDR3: CASSKGLAGGFDEQFF; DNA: TGTGCCAGCAGTAAGGGACTAGCGGGAGGCTTCGATGAGCAGTTCTTC
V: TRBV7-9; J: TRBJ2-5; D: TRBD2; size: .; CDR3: CASSSWGLAGGPRETQYF; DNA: TGTGCCAGCAGCTCCTGGGGACTAGCGGGAGGGCCTCGAGAGACCCAGTACTTC
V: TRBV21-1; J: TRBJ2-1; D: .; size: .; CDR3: CASSKGTRTGDNEQFF; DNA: TGTGCCAGCAGCAAAGGAACGAGGACTGGTGACAATGAGCAGTTCTTC
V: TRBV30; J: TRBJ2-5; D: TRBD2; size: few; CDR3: CAWSVGLAGGRGETQYF; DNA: TGTGCCTGGAGTGTTGGACTAGCGGGAGGGCGAGGGGAGACCCAGTACTTC
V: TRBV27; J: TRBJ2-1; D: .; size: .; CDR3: CASSSTGINEQFF; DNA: TGTGCCAGCAGTTCCACAGGGATCAATGAGCAGTTCTTC
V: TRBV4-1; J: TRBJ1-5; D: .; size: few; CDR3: CASSQGGGGNQPQHF; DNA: TGCGCCAGCAGCCAAGGGGGAGGGGGCAATCAGCCCCAGCATTTT
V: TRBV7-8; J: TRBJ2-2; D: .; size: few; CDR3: CASSTMGQNTGELFF; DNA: TGTGCCAGCAGCACCATGGGGCAGAACACCGGGGAGCTGTTTTTT
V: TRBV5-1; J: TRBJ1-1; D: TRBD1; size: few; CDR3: CASSSGTANTEAFF; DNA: TGCGCCAGCAGCTCGGGGACAGCAAACACTGAAGCTTTCTTT
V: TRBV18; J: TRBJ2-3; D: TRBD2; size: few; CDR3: CASSPQASGATDTQYF; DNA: TGTGCCAGCTCACCACAAGCTAGCGGCGCCACAGATACGCAGTATTTT
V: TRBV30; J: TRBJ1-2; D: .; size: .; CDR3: CAWSVLGRSDGYTF; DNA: TGTGCCTGGAGTGTATTGGGCAGATCGGATGGCTACACCTTC
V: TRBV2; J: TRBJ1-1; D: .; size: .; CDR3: CASSRQRNTEAFF; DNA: TGTGCCAGTTCGCGACAGAGGAACACTGAAGCTTTCTTT
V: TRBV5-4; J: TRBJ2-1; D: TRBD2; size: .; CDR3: CASSLSLAGEVYNEQFF; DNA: TGTGCCAGCAGCTTGAGTTTAGCGGGAGAGGTCTACAATGAGCAGTTCTTC
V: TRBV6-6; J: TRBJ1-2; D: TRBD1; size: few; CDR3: CASSPGTARGYTF; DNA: TGTGCCAGCAGTCCCGGGACAGCCCGGGGCTACACCTTC
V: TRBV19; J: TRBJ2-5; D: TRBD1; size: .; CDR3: CASSPRGTTGETQYF; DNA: TGTGCCAGTAGTCCCAGGGGGACGACGGGAGAGACCCAGTACTTC
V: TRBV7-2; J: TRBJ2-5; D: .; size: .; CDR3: CASSIAGQQETQYF; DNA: TGTGCCAGCAGCATTGCGGGACAGCAAGAGACCCAGTACTTC
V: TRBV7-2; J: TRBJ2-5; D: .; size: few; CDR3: CASSLDHPGVQYF; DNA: TGTGCCAGCAGCTTAGATCACCCGGGGGTTCAGTACTTC
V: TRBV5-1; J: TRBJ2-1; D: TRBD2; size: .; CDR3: CASSLGSLAGANEQFF; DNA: TGCGCCAGCAGTTTGGGGTCGCTAGCGGGAGCCAATGAGCAGTTCTTC
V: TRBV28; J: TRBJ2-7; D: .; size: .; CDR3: CASTRAGTNYEQYF; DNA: TGTGCCAGCACTAGAGCGGGCACAAACTACGAGCAGTACTTC
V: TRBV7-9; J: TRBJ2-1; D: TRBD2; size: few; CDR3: CASNPGTSGYNEQFF; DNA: TGTGCCAGCAACCCCGGGACTAGCGGTTACAATGAGCAGTTCTTC
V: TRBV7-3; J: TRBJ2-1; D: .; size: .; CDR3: CASSEERQPRNEQFF; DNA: TGTGCCAGCAGCGAAGAACGACAGCCGAGGAATGAGCAGTTCTTC
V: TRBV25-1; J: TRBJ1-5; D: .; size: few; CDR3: CASSPAGGYNKPQHF; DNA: TGTGCCAGCAGTCCCGCGGGGGGGTATAATAAGCCCCAGCATTTT
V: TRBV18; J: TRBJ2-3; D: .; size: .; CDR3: CASSPRDNPLDTQYF; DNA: TGTGCCAGCTCACCACGAGATAACCCCCTCGATACGCAGTATTTT
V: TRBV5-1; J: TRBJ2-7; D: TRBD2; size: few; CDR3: CASSFLAGGPGEQYF; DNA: TGCGCCAGCAGCTTTTTAGCGGGAGGGCCGGGCGAGCAGTACTTC
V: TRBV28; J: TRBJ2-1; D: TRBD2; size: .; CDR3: CAGTPAGGPIGEQFF; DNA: TGTGCCGGCACCCCAGCGGGAGGGCCTATTGGTGAGCAGTTCTTC
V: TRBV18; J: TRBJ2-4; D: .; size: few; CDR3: CASSPLQDTAKNIQYF; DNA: TGTGCCAGCTCACCGCTACAAGACACGGCCAAAAACATTCAGTACTTC
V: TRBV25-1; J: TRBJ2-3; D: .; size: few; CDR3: CASSYPGTDTQYF; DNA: TGTGCCAGCAGCTACCCCGGCACAGATACGCAGTATTTT
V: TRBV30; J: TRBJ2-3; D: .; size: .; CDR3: CAWSTPGASNPTDTQYF; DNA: TGTGCCTGGAGTACCCCGGGAGCGTCGAATCCCACAGATACGCAGTATTTT
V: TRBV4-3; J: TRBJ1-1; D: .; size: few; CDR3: CASSHYGASNTEAFF; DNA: TGCGCCAGCAGCCACTATGGGGCTTCCAACACTGAAGCTTTCTTT
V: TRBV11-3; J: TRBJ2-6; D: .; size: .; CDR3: CASSPTRRPSGANVLTF; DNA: TGTGCCAGCAGCCCGACTCGGCGGCCCTCTGGGGCCAACGTCCTGACTTTC
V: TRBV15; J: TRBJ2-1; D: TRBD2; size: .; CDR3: CATSRDSGSGTYNEQFF; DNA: TGTGCCACCAGCAGAGATAGCGGGAGTGGTACCTACAATGAGCAGTTCTTC
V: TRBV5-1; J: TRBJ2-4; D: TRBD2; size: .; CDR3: CASSLASAGGDIQYF; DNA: TGCGCCAGCAGCTTGGCCTCGGCGGGAGGGGACATTCAGTACTTC
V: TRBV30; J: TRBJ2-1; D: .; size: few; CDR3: CAWSGYNEQFF; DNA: TGTGCCTGGTCAGGGTACAATGAGCAGTTCTTC
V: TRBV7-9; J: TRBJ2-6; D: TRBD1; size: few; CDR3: CASSRQDRGVSGANVLTF; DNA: TGTGCCAGCAGCCGTCAGGACAGGGGGGTCTCTGGGGCCAACGTCCTGACTTTC
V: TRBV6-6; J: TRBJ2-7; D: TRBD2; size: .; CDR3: CASSAGAYEQYF; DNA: TGTGCCAGCTCGGCGGGAGCCTACGAGCAGTACTTC
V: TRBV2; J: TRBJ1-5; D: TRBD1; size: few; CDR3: CASSDDRGGNQPQHF; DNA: TGTGCCAGCAGCGACGACAGGGGTGGCAATCAGCCCCAGCATTTT
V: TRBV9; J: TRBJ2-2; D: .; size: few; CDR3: CASSVGGGTGELFF; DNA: TGTGCCAGCAGCGTAGGAGGAGGCACCGGGGAGCTGTTTTTT
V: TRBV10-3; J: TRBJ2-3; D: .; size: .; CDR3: CATWGGSTDTQYF; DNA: TGTGCCACCTGGGGCGGAAGCACAGATACGCAGTATTTT